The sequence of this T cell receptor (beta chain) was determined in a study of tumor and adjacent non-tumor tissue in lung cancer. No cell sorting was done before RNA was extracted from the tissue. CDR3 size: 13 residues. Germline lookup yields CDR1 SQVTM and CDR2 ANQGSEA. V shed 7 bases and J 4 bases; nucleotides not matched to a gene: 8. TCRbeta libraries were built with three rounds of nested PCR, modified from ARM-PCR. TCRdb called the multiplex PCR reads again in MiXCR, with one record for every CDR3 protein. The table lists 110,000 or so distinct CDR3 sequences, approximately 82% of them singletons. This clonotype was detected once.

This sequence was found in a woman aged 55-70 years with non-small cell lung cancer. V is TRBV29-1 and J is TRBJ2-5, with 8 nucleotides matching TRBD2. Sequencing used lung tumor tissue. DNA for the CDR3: TGCAGCGGGCTGAGACTAGCGCGAGAGACCCAGTACTTC. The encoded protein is CSGLRLARETQYF.